The 9 T cell receptor beta chains presented below share a single source sample, sequenced in a study of CD4 T cell repertoires in COVID-19. Profiling relied on immunoSEQ multiplex PCR, and the TCRdb table lists in-frame clones only, not all of them. The data show under 8,500 clones, around four fifths seen once. Sequencing was done directly on freshly isolated, uncultured memory T cells. Sequences were derived from effector memory CD4+ T cells from blood, sampled before the COVID-19 pandemic. These receptors were collected from a human donor who had COVID-19.

The chain has TRBV15 and TRBJ1-1; D is perhaps TRBD1 (5 bases). Germline V gene sequence: CDR1 LNHNV, CDR2 YYDKDF (reference sequence). The CDR3 runs to 19 residues. Trimming took 0 bases from V and 1 from J, leaving 21 bases between them. The CDR3, as DNA: TGTGCCACCAGCAGAGATGAAGTGGGGGGGGGAGGGCCGAACACTGAAGCTTTCTTT. Protein sequence: CATSRDEVGGGGPNTEAFF.

The J gene is TRBJ2-7, the V gene TRBV11-2, with a possible D match to TRBD1 (5 bases). CDR3 length equals 15 residues. Per the germline V gene, CDR1 is SGHAT and CDR2 is FQNNGV. V lost 5 bases and J 1 base, leaving 15 bases between the germline ends. The CDR3 reads CASSLGSTVSYEQYF. CDR3 in DNA: TGTGCCAGCAGCCTGGGGTCGACAGTATCCTACGAGCAGTACTTC.

The rearrangement joins TRBV19 to TRBJ2-1, with D perhaps TRBD1 (5 bases). V lost 9 bases and J 0 bases, leaving 9 bases between the germline ends. The CDR3 is made up of 13 amino acids. CDR1 LNHDA and CDR2 SQIVND come from the germline V gene (reference sequence). CDR3 protein: CASRQNSYNEQFF. CDR3 DNA sequence: TGTGCCAGCAGACAGAACTCCTACAATGAGCAGTTCTTC.

This clone is a singleton in its sample. The rearrangement links TRBV2 to TRBJ2-2; TRBD1 matches 9 bases. This CDR3 region has 15 residues. V was clipped by 7 bases and J by 8 bases; unmatched bases: 11. From germline, CDR1 is SNHLY and CDR2 FYNNEI. The DNA of the CDR3 is TGTGCCAGCACCCCGGGGACAGGGTCTCCGGGGGAGCTGTTTTTT. Encoded protein: CASTPGTGSPGELFF.

V usage is TRBV5-1 and J usage is TRBJ2-5, with 7 positions matching TRBD1. The DNA end favors TRBJ2-7, so the J call may be wrong. This CDR3 has 13 residues. Germline CDR1 is SGHRS and CDR2 is YFSETQ. In DNA, the CDR3 is TGCGCCAGCAGCTTAATACAGGGGAACGAGCAGTACTTC. Translating it yields CASSLIQGNEQYF.

The rearrangement links TRBV6-5 to TRBJ1-1, with TRBD1 as a possible D gene (6 bases). The germline V and J ends were trimmed by 4 bases and 8 bases, with 8 bases remaining between them. CDR1 and CDR2 from the germline V gene are MNHEY and SVGAGI. The CDR3 covers 11 residues. CDR3 region: CASSSGEEAFF. The CDR3 region has the DNA TGTGCCAGCAGTTCAGGGGAGGAAGCTTTCTTT.

The chain links TRBV19 to TRBJ2-5, with a possible D match to TRBD1 (5 bases). Per germline, CDR1 LNHDA and CDR2 SQIVND (reference sequence). The V gene lost 2 bases and the J gene lost 4 bases, with 14 bases spanning the gap. The CDR3 has 15 residues. As DNA, the CDR3 is TGTGCCAGTAGTATACAGGGTGGGGTCCGAGAGACCCAGTACTTC. Its translation: CASSIQGGVRETQYF.

The chain couples TRBV7-2 to TRBJ1-1; weak D call: TRBD1 (5 bases). CDR3 length: 14 amino acids. Germline V gene lookup returns CDR1 SGHTA and CDR2 FQGNSA. Trimming shortened V by 5 bases and J by 1 base, and 11 bases separated the two germline ends. CDR3 sequence (DNA): TGTGCCAGCAGCGCAGGGCGGGGGAACACTGAAGCTTTCTTT. It yields the protein CASSAGRGNTEAFF.

The chain uses TRBV18 and TRBJ1-1; the match to TRBD1 covers 7 bases. V lost 7 bases, J lost 0 bases, and 8 bases stayed unmatched. This CDR3 is 15 amino acids long. Per germline, CDR1 KGHSH and CDR2 LQKENI. The CDR3 sequence is CASYGTDYLNTEAFF. CDR3 DNA sequence: TGTGCCAGCTACGGGACAGATTATTTGAACACTGAAGCTTTCTTT. Full variable domain (rest looked up from reference TRBV18 and TRBJ1-1): NAGVMQNPRHLVRRRGQEARLRCSPMKGHSHVYWYRQLPEEGLKFMVYLQKENIIDESGMPKERFSAEFPKEGPSILRIQQVVRGDSAAYFCASYGTDYLNTEAFFGQGTRLTVV.